The 14 T cell receptor beta chains below were found in one sample sequenced in a study of T-cell memory formation after mild COVID-19. MiXCR was run by TCRdb on the 5' RACE reads, yielding one entry per CDR3 protein. This sample has approximately 12,000 distinct CDR3 sequences, with about 14% found just once. Sequenced sample: PBMCs or a T cell subset sorted from them (not recorded which). The origin of the receptors is a man aged 18 to 29 who had mild COVID-19 (a few samples of this study predate the infection). Cell type and time point are not known.

The table lists this clonotype with many counts. The chain carries TRBV6-5 and TRBJ2-1, with 9 bases lining up with TRBD2. V was clipped by 2 bases and J by 3 bases; unmatched bases: 5. The CDR3 covers 16 residues. CDR1 and CDR2 from the germline V gene are MNHEY and SVGAGI. For the CDR3, the DNA is TGTGCCAGCAGTTACGGCGCTAGCGGGAACTACAATGAGCAGTTCTTC. Its protein is CASSYGASGNYNEQFF.

This clonotype was recorded a few times. This sequence joins TRBV7-9 and TRBJ2-6; D is ambiguous. CDR3 size: 15 residues. With 7 bases removed from V and 0 bases from J, the gap between germline ends came to 10 bases. From germline, CDR1 is SEHNR and CDR2 FQNEAQ (reference sequence). The CDR3 sequence is CASNLGSSGANVLTF. The CDR3, as DNA: TGTGCCAGCAACTTGGGGTCCTCTGGGGCCAACGTCCTGACTTTC. The full variable domain, its missing parts supplied by reference TRBV7-9 and TRBJ2-6, is DTGVSQNPRHKITKRGQNVTFRCDPISEHNRLYWYRQTLGQGPEFLTYFQNEAQLEKSRLLSDRFSAERPKGSFSTLEIQRTEQGDSAMYLCASNLGSSGANVLTFGAGSRLTVL.

This clonotype was observed at least ten times. The chain recombines TRBV11-2 with TRBJ1-4; D remains unclear. Deletions cut 4 bases from V and 7 bases from J, with 19 bases between. The CDR3 loop spans 16 amino acids. The germline V gene encodes CDR1 SGHAT and CDR2 FQNNGV. The CDR3 region has the DNA TGTGCCAGCAGCTCAGCCGTCGGGGAGGAAGGTGAAAAACTGTTTTTT. Residues: CASSSAVGEEGEKLFF. The variable domain in full, completed from reference TRBV11-2 and TRBJ1-4, reads EAGVAQSPRYKIIEKRQSVAFWCNPISGHATLYWYQQILGQGPKLLIQFQNNGVVDDSQLPKDRFSAERLKGVDSTLKIQPAKLEDSAVYLCASSSAVGEEGEKLFFGSGTQLSVL.

This clonotype is large within its sample. This rearrangement joins TRBV24-1 to TRBJ2-5; D perhaps matches TRBD2 (7 bases). Per germline, CDR1 KGHDR and CDR2 SFDVKD. The CDR3 spans 15 residues. V gave up 3 bases and J gave up 5 bases, with 15 bases separating them. The CDR3 sequence: CATSDAGEGRETQYF. In nucleotides, the CDR3 is TGTGCCACCAGTGATGCAGGGGAGGGTCGGGAGACCCAGTACTTC.

The CDR3 loop reads CATSREDSNQPQHF. The CDR3 nucleotides read TGTGCCACCAGCAGAGAGGACAGCAATCAGCCCCAGCATTTT. The chain is built from TRBV15 and TRBJ1-5, with D unresolved. Trimming left V 0 bases short and J 1 base short, with 4 bases between. CDR3 length equals 14 residues. Germline values: CDR1 LNHNV, CDR2 YYDKDF (reference sequence).

Of note for this clonotype: Being one base from a much bigger clone, this may be a read error. This sequence joins TRBV7-9 and TRBJ2-1; no firm D call. The V gene's germline CDR1 is SEHNR and CDR2 FQNEAQ (reference sequence). CDR3 length: 13 residues. The DNA for the CDR3 is TGTGCCAACAGCCCTCTGACTCAATCTCGGCAGTTCTTC. Translation gives CANSPLTQSRQFF.

This clonotype appeared many times. The chain employs TRBV24-1 and TRBJ1-5; D is possibly TRBD1 (5 bases). Germline V gives CDR1 KGHDR, CDR2 SFDVKD. Between the trimmed V and J ends, which lost 4 bases and 11 bases, there was a span of 23 bases. The CDR3 totals 16 residues. CDR3: CATSDALTDPVEAQHF. The CDR3 coding sequence is TGTGCCACCAGTGACGCATTGACAGATCCGGTAGAGGCCCAGCATTTT.

In this sample, this clonotype turned up many times. This chain connects TRBV7-9 to TRBJ1-2; D not resolved. CDR3 length: 15 amino acids. Germline V gives CDR1 SEHNR, CDR2 FQNEAQ (reference sequence). V lost 5 bases and J lost 2, with 15 bases in between. In nucleotides, the CDR3 is TGTGCCAGCAGCGGTAACATCGAGAGGAACTATGGCTACACCTTC. It encodes CASSGNIERNYGYTF.

This clonotype was counted many times. The chain carries TRBV5-4 and TRBJ2-3; D possibly corresponds to TRBD2 (5 bases). CDR3 size: 14 residues. Germline-derived CDR1 and CDR2 are SGHNT and YYREEE (reference sequence). The V end was cut by 4 bases, the J end by 5 bases, with 14 bases between. In DNA, the CDR3 is TGTGCCAGCAGCCCTCCCCTAGGAGGAGATACGCAGTATTTT. This codes for CASSPPLGGDTQYF. Full variable domain (remainder filled in from reference TRBV5-4 and TRBJ2-3): ETGVTQSPTHLIKTRGQQVTLRCSSQSGHNTVSWYQQALGQGPQFIFQYYREEENGRGNFPPRFSGLQFPNYSSELNVNALELDDSALYLCASSPPLGGDTQYFGPGTRLTVL.

There are many counts of this clonotype. The V call is TRBV7-3, the J call TRBJ2-1, with 9 bases identical to TRBD2. Germline V gives CDR1 SGHTA, CDR2 FQGTGA. The CDR3 is made up of 15 amino acids. Germline trimming cut 1 base from V and 8 bases from J; bases unmatched to any gene: 6. CDR3 residues: CASSLKAGGSYEQFF. CDR3 sequence (DNA): TGTGCCAGCAGCTTAAAAGCGGGGGGATCCTATGAGCAGTTCTTC. Full variable domain (remainder filled in from reference TRBV7-3 and TRBJ2-1): GAGVSQTPSNKVTEKGKYVELRCDPISGHTALYWYRQSLGQGPEFLIYFQGTGAADDSGLPNDRFFAVRPEGSVSTLKIQRTERGDSAVYLCASSLKAGGSYEQFFGPGTRLTVL.

The genes are TRBV12-3 or TRBV12-4 and TRBJ2-5; 12 bases are a match to TRBD2. Trimming removed 5 bases from V and 6 bases from J; junction bases left unmatched: 7. The CDR3 has 15 residues. The CDR3 DNA reads as TGTGCCAGCAGTGCCGGACTAGCGGGGATGAAGACCCAGTACTTC. This gives the protein CASSAGLAGMKTQYF.

This clonotype was picked up a small number of times. V is TRBV2 and J is TRBJ2-7, with D perhaps assigned TRBD1 or TRBD2 (5 bases each). The V end was cut by 1 base, the J end by 3 bases, with 10 bases between. This CDR3 comprises 14 residues. Germline loops: CDR1 SNHLY, CDR2 FYNNEI. Here the CDR3 reads CASSEGGIYYEQYF. The DNA of the CDR3 is TGTGCCAGCAGTGAAGGGGGGATCTACTACGAGCAGTACTTC.

This clonotype was recorded at least ten times. The chain employs TRBV4-1 and TRBJ2-5; D gene uncertain. CDR1 is MGHRA and CDR2 is YSYEKL in the germline V gene. The CDR3 loop spans 13 amino acids. Trimming removed 2 bases at V and 3 bases at J, with 7 bases between. CDR3 nucleotide sequence: TGCGCCAGCAGCCAATGGGTGGAAGAGACCCAGTACTTC. Translating gives CASSQWVEETQYF.

This clonotype was seen ten or more times. This sequence joins TRBV29-1 and TRBJ1-1; D unclear. Trimming left V 4 bases short and J 0 bases short, with 6 bases between. Germline V CDR1 and CDR2: SQVTM, ANQGSEA. This CDR3 is built from 12 residues. The chain's CDR3 is CSVVLMNTEAFF. Here the CDR3 DNA reads TGCAGCGTTGTCCTGATGAACACTGAAGCTTTCTTT.